This TCR beta chain is drawn from a study of tumor-infiltrating lymphocytes in primary liver carcinoma. Study-wide results and caveats: Less overlap was seen in tumor-adjacent and tumor-blood pairs than in tumor region pairs.

From roughly 0.55 ug of total RNA, TCR beta-specific cDNA was reverse-transcribed using a constant-region primer. Three-round nested multiplex PCR performed with slightly modified ARM-PCR produced the TCR beta libraries. The first two PCR rounds used TRBV1-TRBV30 forward primers with a C-beta reverse primer, 9 to 10 cycles each. TCRdb itself ran the multiplex PCR reads through MiXCR, one entry per CDR3 protein. The table shows 100,000 or so distinct CDR3 sequences, with over 55% occurring only once. For this clonotype: Its antigen remains unknown. A read error may account for a junction end that differs from germline.

The germline V gene encodes CDR1 MDHEN and CDR2 SYDVKM. The CDR3 length is 13 residues. RNA and DNA were co-extracted from around 20-30 mg of unsorted bulk tissue. The receptor was isolated from a woman in her fifties or sixties with primary liver carcinoma and hepatitis B virus infection. What was sequenced was liver tumor tissue from sampling region 5. The subset is: tumor region T5, tumor centre. The gene calls are TRBV28 and TRBJ1-1, with D possibly TRBD1 on 5 matching bases. The DNA of the CDR3 is TGTGCCAGCAGTTTCCAGGGTCACACTGAAGTTTTCTTT. Translation: CASSFQGHTEVFF. Combining the CDR3 with reference TRBV28 and TRBJ1-1 gives the whole variable domain DVKVTQSSRYLVKRTGEKVFLECVQDMDHENMFWYRQDPGLGLRLIYFSYDVKMKEKGDIPEGYSVSREKKERFSLILESASTNQTSMYLCASSFQGHTEVFFGQGTRLTVV.